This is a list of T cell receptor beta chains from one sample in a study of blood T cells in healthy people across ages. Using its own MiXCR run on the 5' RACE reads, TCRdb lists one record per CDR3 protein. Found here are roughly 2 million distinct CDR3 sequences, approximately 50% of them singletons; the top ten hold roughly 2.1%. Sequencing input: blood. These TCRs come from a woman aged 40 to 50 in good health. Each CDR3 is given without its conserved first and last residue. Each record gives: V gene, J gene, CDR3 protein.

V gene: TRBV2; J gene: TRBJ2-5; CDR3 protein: ASIETGLTQY
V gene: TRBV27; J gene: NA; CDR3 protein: ASTPTSGDYEQY
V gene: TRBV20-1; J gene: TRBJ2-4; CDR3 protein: SAERGLAVTKNIQY
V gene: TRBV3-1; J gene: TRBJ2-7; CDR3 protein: ASSSRTSGGHHPYEQY
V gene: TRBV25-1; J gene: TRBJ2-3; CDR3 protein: ASSKGNADTQY
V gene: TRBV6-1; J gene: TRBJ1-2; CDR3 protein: ASVAYYGYT
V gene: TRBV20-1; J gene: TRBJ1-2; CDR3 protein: SALRAGTAYGYT
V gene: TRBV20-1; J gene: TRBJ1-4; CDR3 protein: SARREGNEKLF
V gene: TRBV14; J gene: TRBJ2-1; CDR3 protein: ASSHLSGLAGGVGNEQF
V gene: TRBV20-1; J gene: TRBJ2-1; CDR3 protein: SAPTTGLFHNEQF
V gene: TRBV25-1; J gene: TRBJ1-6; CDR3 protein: ASNRDLWNSPLH
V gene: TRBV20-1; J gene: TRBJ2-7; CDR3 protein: SARRSGRTYEQY
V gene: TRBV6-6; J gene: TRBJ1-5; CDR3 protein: ASSSQTGDQPQH
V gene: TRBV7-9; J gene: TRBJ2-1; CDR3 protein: ASSLAAGGPNNEQF
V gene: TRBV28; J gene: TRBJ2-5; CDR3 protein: ASSTNRWETQY
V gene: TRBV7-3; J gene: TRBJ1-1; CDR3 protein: ASSLKRDGEAF
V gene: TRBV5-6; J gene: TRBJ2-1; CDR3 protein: ASSLDTGTGTNEQF
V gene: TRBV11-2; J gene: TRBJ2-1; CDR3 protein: ACSFGRNSYNEQF
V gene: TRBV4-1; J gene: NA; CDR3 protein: ASSQDRGLTQY
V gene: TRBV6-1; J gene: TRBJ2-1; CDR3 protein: AREGQGWGSEQF
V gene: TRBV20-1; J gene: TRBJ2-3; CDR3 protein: SATRQRAVADTQY
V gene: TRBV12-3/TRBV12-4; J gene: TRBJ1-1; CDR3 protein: ASSFGGRITEAF
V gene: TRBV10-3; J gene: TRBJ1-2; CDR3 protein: AIGGQSYGYT
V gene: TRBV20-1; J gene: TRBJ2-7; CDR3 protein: SAWKGDSYEQY
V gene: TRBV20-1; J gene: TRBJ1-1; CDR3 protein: SAPIDSVTEAF
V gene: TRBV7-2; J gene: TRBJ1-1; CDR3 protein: AIARTSTNTEAF
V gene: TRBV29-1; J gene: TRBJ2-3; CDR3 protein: SVEDFRGRPTNTQY